This note documents a single T cell receptor (beta chain) sequence. No antigen is known for it. PCR employed 60 Vbeta and 13 Jbeta primers. The data were produced by immunoSEQ multiplex PCR, yet TCRdb's version contains in-frame clones alone and is incomplete. The sample lists approximately 120,000 clones; 70% to 80% were seen once. The data were obtained in a study of cytomegalovirus exposure and HLA in healthy donors. Overall study findings and caveats: Most CMV-associated TCR beta chains appeared HLA-restricted in a later analysis. An analysis that was carried out later associated about 17,000 TCR beta sequences with HLA alleles at 0.05 false discovery rate. Several of the most significant clusters appeared linked to common viral pathogens, based on a later analysis.

CDR1 and CDR2 from the germline V gene are GTSNPN and SVGIG (reference sequence). This CDR3 is 14 amino acids long. V lost 2 bases and J lost 9, with 17 bases in between. Healthy individuals who donated bone marrow served as the donors. Source material: PBMCs. The genes are TRBV30 and TRBJ1-5; possibly TRBD1 for D (5 bases). The source is a woman in her 50s in good health and CMV-seropositive. The CDR3 is CAWSISGYRWPQHF. In DNA, the CDR3 is TGTGCCTGGAGTATATCAGGGTATAGGTGGCCCCAGCATTTT.